The present T cell receptor beta chain was sequenced within a study of PD-1 blockade in classical Hodgkin lymphoma. Study outcomes and limitations: Repertoires differed for reasons still undefined, possibly disease activity or prior therapy. Excluded were patients who started nivolumab under 1 year after ASCT, a group that had lower diversity. The study reported lower baseline TCR diversity in newly diagnosed patients than in healthy donors.

The CDR3 extends over 16 amino acids. Germline-derived CDR1 and CDR2 are SSHAT and FNYEAQ (reference sequence). Trimming left V 3 bases short and J 1 base short, with 14 bases between. Profiled with immunoSEQ multiplex PCR; TCRdb holds only in-frame clones, not every one. The sample has approximately 58,000 clones; under 95% are singletons. Worth noting for this clone: What it binds is unknown.

Patients all relapsed after autologous stem cell transplantation, and there was variation in brentuximab vedotin exposure. Best outcomes ranged across complete response, partial response and progressive disease. This receptor was identified in a human donor with classical Hodgkin lymphoma. This rearrangement joins TRBV7-7 to TRBJ2-3; tentatively, D is TRBD2 (6 bases). This specimen consisted of peripheral blood mononuclear cells (PBMCs), obtained before the second cycle of nivolumab. This CDR3 reads CASSFTRGRGTDTQYF. CDR3 in DNA: TGTGCCAGCAGCTTTACGCGGGGTCGAGGCACAGATACGCAGTATTTT.